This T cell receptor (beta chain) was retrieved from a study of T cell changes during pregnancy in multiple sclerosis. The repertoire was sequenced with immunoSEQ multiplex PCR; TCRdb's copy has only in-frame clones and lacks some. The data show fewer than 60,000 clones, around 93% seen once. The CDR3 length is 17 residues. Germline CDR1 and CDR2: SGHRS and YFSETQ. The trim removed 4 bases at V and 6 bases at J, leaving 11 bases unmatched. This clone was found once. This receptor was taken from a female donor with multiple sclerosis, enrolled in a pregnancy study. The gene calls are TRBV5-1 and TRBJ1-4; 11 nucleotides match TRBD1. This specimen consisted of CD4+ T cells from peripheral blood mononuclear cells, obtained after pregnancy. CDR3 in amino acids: CASSMTGTGGIDEKLFF. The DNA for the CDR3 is TGCGCCAGCAGCATGACGGGGACAGGGGGTATCGATGAAAAACTGTTTTTT.